One sample yielded the 17 T cell receptor beta chains listed below, sequenced in a study of cytomegalovirus exposure and HLA in healthy donors. Primers for the PCR totalled 60 Vbeta and 13 Jbeta. Profiled with immunoSEQ multiplex PCR; TCRdb holds only in-frame clones, not every one. This sample's table reports about 59,000 clones. The sequencing input was PBMCs. The receptors were sampled from a man in his thirties or forties in good health and CMV-seropositive.

The rearrangement uses TRBV19 and TRBJ2-3, with TRBD2 matching over 12 bases. Trimming removed 6 bases from V and 4 bases from J; junction bases left unmatched: 14. Germline CDR1 is LNHDA and CDR2 is SQIVND (reference sequence). The CDR3 covers 18 residues. CDR3 DNA: TGTGCCAGTAGGGTTATGGCTAGCGGGAGGGCCGGAGCAGATACGCAGTATTTT. As protein: CASRVMASGRAGADTQYF.

The CDR3 sequence: CAWSLQGRDGYTF. In DNA form, the CDR3 reads TGTGCCTGGAGTCTACAGGGGCGGGATGGCTACACCTTC. The V gene is TRBV30, the J gene TRBJ1-2; 7 bases fit TRBD1. The ends lost 2 bases at V and 6 bases at J; junction bases unmatched: 6. Germline V lookup: CDR1 GTSNPN, CDR2 SVGIG (reference sequence). The CDR3 is 13 amino acids.

The rearrangement links TRBV19 to TRBJ2-7, with a possible D match to TRBD2 (6 bases). In germline, CDR1 is LNHDA, CDR2 SQIVND (reference sequence). The V gene lost 3 bases and the J gene lost 2 bases, with 17 bases spanning the gap. The CDR3 runs to 16 residues. Here the CDR3 reads CASSIGPRREAYEQYF. The CDR3 nucleotides are TGTGCCAGTAGTATTGGCCCCCGCAGGGAGGCCTACGAGCAGTACTTC. Filled out from reference TRBV19 and TRBJ2-7, the complete variable domain reads DGGITQSPKYLFRKEGQNVTLSCEQNLNHDAMYWYRQDPGQGLRLIYYSQIVNDFQKGDIAEGYSVSREKKESFPLTVTSAQKNPTAFYLCASSIGPRREAYEQYFGPGTRLTVT.

The chain combines TRBV29-1 with TRBJ1-2; D might be TRBD1 (6 bases). Trimming left V 1 base short and J 7 bases short, with 13 bases between. CDR3 size: 13 residues. CDR1 is SQVTM and CDR2 is ANQGSEA in the germline V gene. The CDR3, as DNA: TGCAGCGTTGAAGGACAGGCCCGCGGTGGCTACACCTTC. This codes for CSVEGQARGGYTF.

The J gene is TRBJ1-3, the V gene TRBV11-3; 8 bases are a match to TRBD1. There are 16 residues in the CDR3. The J segment lost 0 bases and the V segment lost 5 bases, leaving 6 bases of the junction unmatched. CDR1 and CDR2 (germline): SGHNT, YENEEA. Here the CDR3 reads CASSTRQGSSGNTIYF. The CDR3 coding sequence is TGTGCCAGCAGCACCCGACAGGGGAGCTCTGGAAACACCATATATTTT.

The chain has TRBV5-1 and TRBJ2-6; TRBD1 is a possible D gene (6 bases). V lost 7 bases, J lost 1 base, and 12 bases lay in between. Germline CDR1 and CDR2: SGHRS and YFSETQ. The CDR3 spans 15 residues. CDR3 sequence reads: CASDSGDSGANVLTF. CDR3 nucleotide sequence: TGCGCCAGCGACTCAGGGGATTCTGGGGCCAACGTCCTGACTTTC.

The genes are TRBV9 and TRBJ1-2; 12 bases fit TRBD1. The germline V gene encodes CDR1 SGDLS and CDR2 YYNGEE. The CDR3 has 15 residues. Trimming took 3 bases from V and 7 from J; bases not matched to a gene: 7. The CDR3 bases are TGTGCCAGCAGCGCGGGGGGACAGGGGGCGCGTGGCTACACCTTC. The encoded protein is CASSAGGQGARGYTF.

The J gene is TRBJ1-3, the V gene TRBV19, with D unresolved. CDR3 size: 16 residues. V shed 5 bases and J shed 8 bases, with 22 bases lying between them. Germline loops: CDR1 LNHDA, CDR2 SQIVND (reference sequence). The CDR3 loop reads CASSSRTLPRPDTIYF. The CDR3 DNA sequence: TGTGCCAGTAGTTCGCGAACGCTCCCCCGTCCGGACACCATATATTTT.

CDR3: CASSEVGVTDTQYF. The CDR3 DNA is TGTGCCAGCAGTGAAGTAGGGGTGACAGATACGCAGTATTTT. The chain joins TRBV6-1 to TRBJ2-3, with D maybe TRBD1 (5 bases). V was shortened by 1 base and J by 3 bases, with 8 bases between the two germline ends. The CDR3 spans 14 residues. The germline CDR1 and CDR2 sequences are MNHNS and SASEGT.

The chain recombines TRBV27 with TRBJ2-5, with a weak D call TRBD2 (5 bases). The CDR3 spans 14 residues. The V end was cut by 5 bases, the J end by 2 bases, with 12 bases between. Per the germline V gene, CDR1 is MNHEY and CDR2 is SMNVEV (reference sequence). CDR3 sequence reads: CASSMRAVQETQYF. CDR3 DNA: TGTGCCAGCAGTATGAGGGCAGTACAAGAGACCCAGTACTTC.

This sequence joins TRBV12-5 and TRBJ2-1, with D perhaps matching TRBD2 (5 bases). The CDR3 spans 13 residues. Trimming removed 2 bases at V and 5 bases at J, with 7 bases between. Germline CDR1 and CDR2: LGHNT and FRNRAP. The CDR3 region has the DNA TGTGCTAGTGGTTTGCGGGAAAACAATGAGCAGTTCTTC. Residues: CASGLRENNEQFF.

CDR3: CASRQGGYGYTF. The CDR3 nucleotides are TGTGCCAGTAGGCAGGGAGGCTATGGCTACACCTTC. V usage is TRBV19 and J usage is TRBJ1-2; perhaps TRBD1 as D (5 bases). The V and J ends lost 6 bases and 4 bases respectively, with 9 bases between them. This CDR3 spans 12 amino acids. Looked up from germline, CDR1 is LNHDA and CDR2 is SQIVND (reference sequence).

This chain uses TRBV6-1 with TRBJ2-7, with a possible D match to TRBD2 (5 bases). V lost 2 bases to trimming and J lost 1 base, with 21 bases between them. CDR1 is MNHNS, CDR2 SASEGT, per germline. The CDR3 consists of 18 residues. CDR3 loop: CASSEKGVEVPLSYEQYF. CDR3 nucleotides: TGTGCCAGCAGTGAAAAGGGAGTAGAAGTTCCACTTTCCTACGAGCAGTACTTC.

The CDR3 here is CASSNEGEVTDTQYF. CDR3 nucleotide sequence: TGTGCCAGCAGCAATGAAGGGGAGGTTACAGATACGCAGTATTTT. J is TRBJ2-3 and V is TRBV2, with D perhaps matching TRBD2 (6 bases). V was clipped by 6 bases and J by 3 bases, with 16 bases between them. There are 15 residues in the CDR3. The germline V gene encodes CDR1 SNHLY and CDR2 FYNNEI.

The rearrangement joins TRBV27 to TRBJ2-2; 14 bases are a match to TRBD2. The CDR3 runs 16 residues. With 6 bases clipped from V and 8 bases from J, the junction kept 8 bases outside the gene matches. Germline CDR1 is MNHEY and CDR2 is SMNVEV (reference sequence). CDR3: CASSLGTSGRGGELFF. The DNA of the CDR3 is TGTGCCAGCAGCCTGGGGACTAGCGGGAGAGGTGGGGAGCTGTTTTTT.

The J gene is TRBJ2-7, the V gene TRBV5-8, with no clear D. The V end was cut by 1 base, the J end by 3 bases, with 5 bases between. Germline CDR1 SGHTS, CDR2 YDEGEE. This CDR3 is built from 12 residues. The CDR3 DNA sequence: TGTGCCAGCAGCTTGACCAGCTACGAGCAGTACTTC. This gives the protein CASSLTSYEQYF.

The gene calls are TRBV7-8 and TRBJ1-2; D gene ambiguous. The CDR3 sequence is 15 residues long. Trimming removed 5 bases at V and 5 bases at J, with 18 bases between. The germline gives CDR1 SGHVS, CDR2 FQNEAQ. The CDR3: CASSEGFPLNYGYTF. The CDR3 DNA sequence: TGTGCCAGCAGCGAGGGCTTCCCGCTAAATTATGGCTACACCTTC.